These 27 T cell receptor beta chains originate from one sample sequenced in a study of vaccination effects on CD4 cells after COVID-19. The method was immunoSEQ multiplex PCR; TCRdb's version includes in-frame clones alone and lacks a portion of them. The sample lists approximately 30,000 clones; about 80% were seen once. Antigen-specific CD4+ T cell clonotypes were called by their expansion after viral peptide-pool culture in ViraFEST. Following 10 days of culture, CD4+ T cells were isolated. Vaccine recipients, nucleocapsid antibody negative, had no prior SARS-CoV-2 infection. These TCRs are of unknown antigen specificity. This material consisted of CD4+ T cells from PBMCs cultured with HCoV-OC43 spike peptides, taken before COVID-19 vaccination. Regarding subset: HCoV-OC43 spike overlapping peptide pool stimulation. These receptors were taken from a human donor who received a COVID-19 vaccine.

This chain joins TRBV18 and TRBJ2-5; D gene unclear. The CDR3 sequence is 14 residues long. Germline V gene sequence: CDR1 KGHSH, CDR2 LQKENI. Between the trimmed V and J ends, which lost 1 base and 1 base, there was a span of 7 bases. CDR3 protein: CASSPQSGQETQYF. CDR3 DNA: TGTGCCAGCTCACCACAATCGGGCCAAGAGACCCAGTACTTC.

The J gene is TRBJ1-5, the V gene TRBV18; TRBD1 matches at 8 bases. V lost 3 bases and J lost 6; bases outside the gene matches: 4. Germline CDR1 reads KGHSH; CDR2 reads LQKENI. This CDR3 comprises 14 residues. CDR3 sequence reads: CASSPGTGFQPQHF. The CDR3 DNA sequence: TGTGCCAGCTCACCCGGGACAGGATTTCAGCCCCAGCATTTT.

This chain uses TRBV6-2 or TRBV6-3 with TRBJ2-5; 8 nucleotides align to TRBD1. The CDR3 spans 12 residues. J lost 8 bases, V lost 5 bases, and 4 bases had no gene match. Germline V gene data show CDR1 as MNHEY and CDR2 as SVGEGT. Here the CDR3 reads CASSGQGITQYF. CDR3 DNA: TGTGCCAGCAGTGGACAGGGAATAACCCAGTACTTC.

V gene TRBV6-2 or TRBV6-3 combines with J gene TRBJ2-1, with 9 bases identical to TRBD2. V lost 2 bases to trimming and J lost 7 bases; unmatched junction nucleotides: 9. CDR3 length: 16 residues. CDR1 and CDR2 (germline): MNHEY, SVGEGT. The CDR3 is CASSYRWRGGPNEQFF. The CDR3 bases are TGTGCCAGCAGTTACAGATGGCGGGGGGGCCCGAATGAGCAGTTCTTC.

This chain connects TRBV7-9 to TRBJ2-7; TRBD1 aligns across 8 bases. The CDR3 has 13 residues. Germline V gene lookup returns CDR1 SEHNR and CDR2 FQNEAQ (reference sequence). V was pared by 5 bases and J by 1 base, with 1 base of the junction left unmatched. In DNA, the CDR3 is TGTGCCAGCAGCCGGGACAGGTCCTACGAGCAGTACTTC. It yields the protein CASSRDRSYEQYF.

The chain links TRBV4-2 to TRBJ2-3; perhaps TRBD2 as D (6 bases). V was clipped by 2 bases and J by 0 bases, with 12 bases between them. CDR3 size: 16 residues. Germline V gives CDR1 LGHNA, CDR2 YNFKEQ. The CDR3 coding sequence is TGTGCCAGCAGCCAACTAGCGACACCTAGCACAGATACGCAGTATTTT. Protein sequence: CASSQLATPSTDTQYF.

The chain links TRBV15 to TRBJ1-4, with D unresolved. V shed 11 bases and J shed 5 bases, with 15 bases lying between them. From germline, CDR1 is LNHNV and CDR2 YYDKDF (reference sequence). The CDR3 has 13 residues. CDR3 DNA sequence: TGTGCCTCCGGGGTTACCCTAAATGAAAAACTGTTTTTT. Translating gives CASGVTLNEKLFF.

The chain joins TRBV30 to TRBJ2-7; D gene ambiguous. V lost 1 base and J 7 bases, leaving 14 bases between the germline ends. Germline lookup yields CDR1 GTSNPN and CDR2 SVGIG (reference sequence). The CDR3 covers 13 residues. CDR3 in amino acids: CAWSAGHRREQYF. The CDR3 DNA sequence: TGTGCCTGGAGTGCGGGCCACCGGCGGGAGCAGTACTTC. The full variable domain, rest sourced from reference TRBV30 and TRBJ2-7, is SQTIHQWPATLVQPVGSPLSLECTVEGTSNPNLYWYRQAAGRGLQLLFYSVGIGQISSEVPQNLSASRPQDRQFILSSKKLLLSDSGFYLCAWSAGHRREQYFGPGTRLTVT.

This chain joins TRBV6-5 and TRBJ1-5; 8 bases line up with TRBD1. This CDR3 region has 15 residues. From germline, CDR1 is MNHEY and CDR2 SVGAGI. The ends lost 8 bases at V and 0 bases at J; junction bases unmatched: 6. The CDR3 region has the DNA TGTGCCAGCGTGGGGCAGGGGGCTAGCAATCAGCCCCAGCATTTT. Protein product: CASVGQGASNQPQHF.

The J gene is TRBJ2-7, the V gene TRBV5-4; maybe TRBD2 (6 bases). Germline V gene sequence: CDR1 SGHNT, CDR2 YYREEE (reference sequence). The CDR3 is 14 residues long. V dropped 0 bases and J dropped 1 base, with 8 bases sitting between them. The CDR3: CASSLGGDSYEQYF. In DNA form, the CDR3 reads TGTGCCAGCAGCTTGGGGGGGGATTCCTACGAGCAGTACTTC.

This clone is a singleton in its sample. The gene calls are TRBV4-2 and TRBJ1-6; 7 bases are a match to TRBD1. CDR1 and CDR2 from the germline V gene are LGHNA and YNFKEQ. The CDR3 totals 16 residues. Trimming took 4 bases from V and 9 from J; bases not matched to a gene: 12. The CDR3 coding sequence is TGTGCCAGCAGCCGATCGGACAGGAGGGGTTTTTCACCCCTCCACTTT. The encoded protein is CASSRSDRRGFSPLHF.

This chain links TRBV28 with TRBJ1-1; TRBD1 matches at 8 bases. J gave up 11 bases and V 6 bases, and 5 bases lay outside the gene matches. CDR1 MDHEN and CDR2 SYDVKM come from the germline V gene. This CDR3 is 11 amino acids long. The CDR3 is CASSRDRWAFF. The CDR3 DNA sequence: TGTGCCAGCAGCCGGGACAGGTGGGCTTTCTTT.

J is TRBJ2-7 and V is TRBV6-5, with D unclear. With 6 bases removed from V and 3 bases from J, the gap between germline ends came to 18 bases. The V gene's germline CDR1 is MNHEY and CDR2 SVGAGI. This CDR3 has 15 residues. CDR3 coding DNA: TGTGCCAGCAGGCCTAGACGGAACCCAATCTACGAGCAGTACTTC. The encoded protein is CASRPRRNPIYEQYF.

The V and J genes are TRBV30 and TRBJ1-1; D unresolved. V lost 4 bases and J lost 7, with 10 bases in between. The CDR3 has 11 residues. Germline V gene sequence: CDR1 GTSNPN, CDR2 SVGIG (reference sequence). Here the CDR3 DNA reads TGTGCCTGGACAGCCGCTTATGAAGCTTTCTTT. Amino acid sequence: CAWTAAYEAFF.

The rearrangement uses TRBV3-1 (or the pseudogene TRBV3-2) and TRBJ1-3; D uncertain. Trimming took off 1 base at V and 0 bases at J, with 7 bases between the two ends. This CDR3 has 15 residues. Germline loops: CDR1 LGHDT, CDR2 YNNKEL (reference sequence). In nucleotides, the CDR3 is TGTGCCAGCAGCCAAGGGCTCCTCTCTGGAAACACCATATATTTT. It is translated as CASSQGLLSGNTIYF.

The chain uses TRBV5-8 and TRBJ1-6; 8 positions match TRBD1. Germline-derived CDR1 and CDR2 are SGHTS and YDEGEE. This CDR3 contains 15 residues. The junction had 7 bases not matched to a gene; V was cut back by 2 bases and J by 9 bases. CDR3 DNA: TGTGCCAGCAGCTTCACAGGGGGTGGGGGTTCACCCCTCCACTTT. This gives the protein CASSFTGGGGSPLHF.

The rearrangement links TRBV6-5 to TRBJ2-2, with 7 bases matching TRBD2. The CDR3 consists of 15 residues. V shed 10 bases and J 3 bases; nucleotides not matched to a gene: 11. CDR1 and CDR2 from the germline V gene are MNHEY and SVGAGI. CDR3 loop: CATRSGAGDTGELFF. The CDR3, as DNA: TGTGCCACTCGATCCGGCGCGGGAGACACCGGGGAGCTGTTTTTT.

This clone showed up just once. The chain carries TRBV10-3 and TRBJ1-5; D gene ambiguous. The CDR3 has 12 residues. Germline V gives CDR1 ENHRY, CDR2 SYGVKD. Trimming pared 6 bases from V and 4 bases from J, leaving 7 bases between. In DNA form, the CDR3 reads TGTGCCATCAGGGGCCGGAATCAGCCCCAGCATTTT. Amino acid sequence: CAIRGRNQPQHF.

The CDR3 protein is CASSYTGLADNYEQYF. The CDR3 DNA reads TGTGCCAGCAGTTACACCGGCCTAGCCGACAACTACGAGCAGTACTTC. This sequence joins TRBV6-5 and TRBJ2-7; TRBD2 might be the D (5 bases). CDR3 size: 16 residues. The V gene lost 2 bases and the J gene lost 3 bases, with 17 bases spanning the gap. In germline, CDR1 is MNHEY, CDR2 SVGAGI.

The CDR3 DNA reads TGTGCCAGCAGTTATTGTTCGCAGCATAACTATGGCTACACCTTC. This codes for CASSYCSQHNYGYTF. V is TRBV6-9 and J is TRBJ1-2; D unclear. The CDR3 loop spans 15 amino acids. Germline loops: CDR1 MNHGY, CDR2 SVAAGI. With 1 base removed from V and 1 base from J, the gap between germline ends came to 10 bases.

The V and J genes are TRBV5-1 and TRBJ1-2, with unresolved D. V lost 3 bases to trimming and J lost 5 bases, with 8 bases between them. This CDR3 is built from 12 residues. From germline, CDR1 is SGHRS and CDR2 YFSETQ. DNA of the CDR3: TGCGCCAGCAGCTCGCATCAATATGGCTACACCTTC. It translates to CASSSHQYGYTF.

The chain has TRBV19 and TRBJ1-2; a possible D gene is TRBD1 (5 bases). Per the germline V gene, CDR1 is LNHDA and CDR2 is SQIVND (reference sequence). This CDR3 has 15 residues. The V gene lost 9 bases and the J gene lost 0 bases, with 17 bases spanning the gap. CDR3 DNA sequence: TGTGCCAGCAGACTACCGGGGGGAACTAACTATGGCTACACCTTC. As protein: CASRLPGGTNYGYTF. The full variable domain, with the rest looked up from reference TRBV19 and TRBJ1-2, is DGGITQSPKYLFRKEGQNVTLSCEQNLNHDAMYWYRQDPGQGLRLIYYSQIVNDFQKGDIAEGYSVSREKKESFPLTVTSAQKNPTAFYLCASRLPGGTNYGYTFGSGTRLTVV.

V gene TRBV5-1 combines with J gene TRBJ2-1; the D gene is possibly TRBD1 (7 bases). Germline V lookup: CDR1 SGHRS, CDR2 YFSETQ. The CDR3 length is 15 residues. V lost 2 bases and J lost 5, with 14 bases in between. CDR3 amino acids: CASSLGFRGDNEQFF. The CDR3, as DNA: TGCGCCAGCAGCTTAGGGTTCAGGGGGGACAATGAGCAGTTCTTC. The full variable domain, completed using reference TRBV5-1 and TRBJ2-1, is KAGVTQTPRYLIKTRGQQVTLSCSPISGHRSVSWYQQTPGQGLQFLFEYFSETQRNKGNFPGRFSGRQFSNSRSEMNVSTLELGDSALYLCASSLGFRGDNEQFFGPGTRLTVL.

The chain joins TRBV5-8 to TRBJ2-5, with D possibly being TRBD2 (6 bases). V lost 3 bases and J lost 0, with 18 bases in between. Germline values: CDR1 SGHTS, CDR2 YDEGEE. CDR3 length equals 17 residues. This CDR3 is CASSYHMSGGYQETQYF. Here the CDR3 DNA reads TGTGCCAGCAGCTACCACATGTCCGGAGGGTACCAAGAGACCCAGTACTTC.

The rearrangement joins TRBV5-1 to TRBJ2-1; the match to TRBD2 covers 9 bases. CDR3 length: 14 amino acids. Trimming cost V 1 base and J 8 bases; bases outside gene matches: 4. From germline, CDR1 is SGHRS and CDR2 YFSETQ. In DNA, the CDR3 is TGCGCCAGCAGCTTGAGTAGCGGGAGTGATGAGCAGTTCTTC. It yields the protein CASSLSSGSDEQFF. Full variable domain (rest looked up from reference TRBV5-1 and TRBJ2-1): KAGVTQTPRYLIKTRGQQVTLSCSPISGHRSVSWYQQTPGQGLQFLFEYFSETQRNKGNFPGRFSGRQFSNSRSEMNVSTLELGDSALYLCASSLSSGSDEQFFGPGTRLTVL.

The DNA for the CDR3 is TGTGCCAGCAGTCCGGCAGGGGGCATGACCCAGTACTTC. This encodes CASSPAGGMTQYF. The genes are TRBV6-6 and TRBJ2-5, with 8 bases lining up with TRBD1. This CDR3 spans 13 amino acids. V lost 5 bases, J lost 7 bases, and 6 bases stayed unmatched. The germline CDR1 and CDR2 sequences are MNHNY and SVGAGI (reference sequence).

The chain is built from TRBV7-9 and TRBJ1-1; D is possibly TRBD1 (5 bases). The ends were cut back, 5 bases at V and 8 bases at J, with 18 bases in the middle. The CDR3 runs to 14 residues. Germline V gene sequence: CDR1 SEHNR, CDR2 FQNEAQ (reference sequence). The CDR3 DNA reads as TGTGCCAGCAGCCTCGGGACGACACCCTCAGAAGCTTTCTTT. The encoded protein is CASSLGTTPSEAFF.